This is a list of T cell receptor beta chains from one sample in a study of shared clonotypes between healthy human individuals. Produced via immunoSEQ multiplex PCR; TCRdb's table is partial and in-frame only. The sample consists of 850,000 to 1,100,000 clones, approximately 75% of them appearing once. Input material: memory CD4+ T cells from PBMCs. These receptors came from a man between 18 and 35 years old in good health. Some clones in this sample may be carry-over from other donors' samples. CDR3s include the opening cysteine and the closing phenylalanine or tryptophan. A D gene is named only where the DNA matches it firmly. The listing skips clone size in some rows; elsewhere it reads once, few, many or a size class.

j_call: TRBJ2-7; d_call: TRBD2; v_call: TRBV29-1; clone_size: NA; cdr3_aa: CSVGTSGSYEQYF; cdr3_nt: TGCAGCGTTGGCACTAGCGGTTCCTACGAGCAGTACTTC
j_call: TRBJ2-7; d_call: NA; v_call: TRBV4-2; clone_size: NA; cdr3_aa: CASSQERGPYEQYF; cdr3_nt: TGTGCCAGCAGCCAAGAACGGGGCCCCTACGAGCAGTACTTC
j_call: TRBJ2-3; d_call: NA; v_call: TRBV5-1; clone_size: NA; cdr3_aa: CASRLSPWADTQYF; cdr3_nt: TGCGCCAGCAGATTATCTCCTTGGGCAGATACGCAGTATTTT
j_call: TRBJ2-3; d_call: NA; v_call: TRBV7-9; clone_size: NA; cdr3_aa: CASSLITSPADTQYF; cdr3_nt: TGTGCCAGCAGCTTAATTACTTCTCCGGCGGATACGCAGTATTTT
j_call: TRBJ1-1; d_call: NA; v_call: TRBV7-9; clone_size: NA; cdr3_aa: CASNRAQGGRMNTEAFF; cdr3_nt: TGTGCCAGCAACCGAGCGCAAGGGGGGCGGATGAACACTGAAGCTTTCTTT
j_call: TRBJ2-1; d_call: TRBD2; v_call: TRBV28; clone_size: NA; cdr3_aa: CASSPWTSGRAAFVNEQFF; cdr3_nt: TGTGCCAGCAGTCCTTGGACTAGCGGGAGGGCCGCATTTGTTAATGAGCAGTTCTTC
j_call: TRBJ2-1; d_call: NA; v_call: TRBV9; clone_size: NA; cdr3_aa: CASSVVGYYNEQFF; cdr3_nt: TGTGCCAGCAGCGTAGTTGGCTACTACAATGAGCAGTTCTTC
j_call: TRBJ1-5; d_call: NA; v_call: TRBV21-1; clone_size: NA; cdr3_aa: CASKRCSQPQHF; cdr3_nt: TGTGCCAGTAAACGATGTAGTCAGCCCCAGCATTTT
j_call: TRBJ2-5; d_call: NA; v_call: TRBV5-6; clone_size: NA; cdr3_aa: CASSFRDGKETQYF; cdr3_nt: TGTGCCAGCAGCTTCCGGGACGGGAAAGAGACCCAGTACTTC
j_call: TRBJ2-5; d_call: NA; v_call: TRBV6-1; clone_size: NA; cdr3_aa: CASMRDPGEETQYF; cdr3_nt: TGTGCCAGCATGAGGGACCCCGGGGAGGAGACCCAGTACTTC
j_call: TRBJ2-3; d_call: TRBD1; v_call: TRBV5-8; clone_size: NA; cdr3_aa: CADRVSGTDTQYF; cdr3_nt: TGTGCCGACAGGGTTTCAGGAACAGATACGCAGTATTTT
j_call: TRBJ1-1; d_call: NA; v_call: TRBV20-1; clone_size: NA; cdr3_aa: CSASPAFF; cdr3_nt: TGCAGTGCTTCCCCGGCTTTCTTT
j_call: TRBJ2-7; d_call: TRBD2; v_call: TRBV2; clone_size: NA; cdr3_aa: CASSLAGRSYEQYF; cdr3_nt: TGTGCCAGCAGTCTAGCGGGCCGCTCCTACGAGCAGTACTTC
j_call: TRBJ2-7; d_call: TRBD1; v_call: TRBV19; clone_size: NA; cdr3_aa: CASARDSNYEQYF; cdr3_nt: TGTGCCAGTGCACGGGACAGTAACTACGAGCAGTACTTC
j_call: TRBJ2-3; d_call: TRBD2; v_call: TRBV27; clone_size: NA; cdr3_aa: CASSSGLAVYTDTQYF; cdr3_nt: TGTGCCAGCAGTTCCGGACTAGCGGTCTACACAGATACGCAGTATTTT
j_call: TRBJ2-7; d_call: TRBD1; v_call: TRBV7-6; clone_size: NA; cdr3_aa: CASSLEGARWGNEQYF; cdr3_nt: TGTGCCAGCAGCTTAGAGGGGGCTCGATGGGGGAACGAGCAGTACTTC
j_call: TRBJ2-1; d_call: NA; v_call: TRBV5-1; clone_size: NA; cdr3_aa: CASSLLLLTGNEQFF; cdr3_nt: TGCGCCAGCAGCTTGCTTCTTTTGACGGGCAATGAGCAGTTCTTC
j_call: TRBJ1-2; d_call: TRBD1; v_call: TRBV5-1; clone_size: NA; cdr3_aa: CASSPGQVGVYGYTF; cdr3_nt: TGCGCCAGCAGCCCAGGACAGGTCGGGGTATACGGCTACACCTTC
j_call: TRBJ2-3; d_call: TRBD2; v_call: TRBV15; clone_size: NA; cdr3_aa: CATSRQLAISTDTQYF; cdr3_nt: TGTGCCACCAGCAGGCAACTAGCGATCTCCACAGATACGCAGTATTTT
j_call: TRBJ2-3; d_call: NA; v_call: TRBV7-8; clone_size: NA; cdr3_aa: CASFALELVGTDTQYF; cdr3_nt: TGTGCCAGTTTCGCTCTTGAATTAGTAGGCACAGATACGCAGTATTTT
j_call: TRBJ2-7; d_call: TRBD1; v_call: TRBV5-1; clone_size: NA; cdr3_aa: CASSPGGTGDLGEQYF; cdr3_nt: TGCGCCAGCAGCCCCGGTGGGACAGGGGATTTAGGCGAGCAGTACTTC
j_call: TRBJ2-2; d_call: NA; v_call: TRBV7-3; clone_size: NA; cdr3_aa: CASSLMSGDTTGELFF; cdr3_nt: TGTGCCAGCAGCTTAATGAGCGGGGACACCACCGGGGAGCTGTTTTTT
j_call: TRBJ2-2; d_call: NA; v_call: TRBV18; clone_size: NA; cdr3_aa: CASSEYRVRLSGELFF; cdr3_nt: TGTGCCAGCTCAGAATACAGGGTTCGTTTATCCGGGGAGCTGTTTTTT
j_call: TRBJ2-7; d_call: NA; v_call: TRBV19; clone_size: NA; cdr3_aa: CASSVRINVEQYF; cdr3_nt: TGTGCCAGTAGTGTCAGAATAAATGTCGAGCAGTACTTC
j_call: TRBJ2-7; d_call: TRBD1; v_call: TRBV15; clone_size: NA; cdr3_aa: CATGRPGQGPYEQYF; cdr3_nt: TGTGCCACCGGCAGACCGGGACAGGGCCCCTACGAGCAGTACTTC
j_call: TRBJ2-7; d_call: TRBD1; v_call: TRBV9; clone_size: many; cdr3_aa: CASSPETGGPYEQYF; cdr3_nt: TGTGCCAGCAGCCCCGAGACAGGGGGCCCCTACGAGCAGTACTTC
j_call: TRBJ2-2; d_call: NA; v_call: TRBV11-2; clone_size: NA; cdr3_aa: CASSFLNTGELFF; cdr3_nt: TGTGCCAGCAGCTTTCTAAACACCGGGGAGCTGTTTTTT
j_call: TRBJ1-3; d_call: NA; v_call: TRBV30; clone_size: NA; cdr3_aa: CAWSVIRGNTIYF; cdr3_nt: TGTGCCTGGAGTGTAATCAGGGGAAACACCATATATTTT
j_call: TRBJ2-7; d_call: NA; v_call: TRBV4-3; clone_size: few; cdr3_aa: CASSQGFTAIYEQYF; cdr3_nt: TGCGCCAGCAGCCAGGGATTTACAGCGATCTACGAGCAGTACTTC
j_call: TRBJ2-3; d_call: NA; v_call: TRBV28; clone_size: NA; cdr3_aa: CASSLGDGTRDF; cdr3_nt: TGTGCCAGCAGTTTGGGAGACGGTACACGAGATTTT
j_call: TRBJ1-3; d_call: TRBD1; v_call: TRBV18; clone_size: NA; cdr3_aa: CASSPGTGLTGNTIYF; cdr3_nt: TGTGCCAGCTCACCAGGGACAGGGTTGACTGGAAACACCATATATTTT
j_call: TRBJ1-1; d_call: NA; v_call: TRBV25-1; clone_size: NA; cdr3_aa: CASSESGRGYPEAFF; cdr3_nt: TGTGCCAGCAGTGAATCAGGGCGGGGATACCCCGAAGCTTTCTTT
j_call: TRBJ2-7; d_call: NA; v_call: TRBV10-3; clone_size: NA; cdr3_aa: CAISASQAYEQYF; cdr3_nt: TGTGCCATCAGTGCCTCCCAGGCCTACGAGCAGTACTTC
j_call: TRBJ2-7; d_call: NA; v_call: TRBV30; clone_size: once; cdr3_aa: CAWSVSGAYEQYF; cdr3_nt: TGTGCCTGGAGTGTATCCGGGGCCTACGAGCAGTACTTC
j_call: TRBJ2-7; d_call: TRBD1; v_call: TRBV7-2; clone_size: few; cdr3_aa: CASSSNRGQEQYF; cdr3_nt: TGTGCCAGCAGCTCTAACAGGGGGCAGGAGCAGTACTTC
j_call: TRBJ2-1; d_call: NA; v_call: TRBV14; clone_size: NA; cdr3_aa: CASSQWKGSGSYNEQFF; cdr3_nt: TGTGCCAGCAGCCAATGGAAGGGGTCCGGCTCCTACAATGAGCAGTTCTTC
j_call: TRBJ2-2; d_call: NA; v_call: TRBV4-3; clone_size: NA; cdr3_aa: CASSQDGGQRGGELFF; cdr3_nt: TGCGCCAGCAGCCAAGATGGCGGACAACGAGGCGGGGAGCTGTTTTTT
j_call: TRBJ1-2; d_call: NA; v_call: TRBV18; clone_size: NA; cdr3_aa: CASSLQGYGYTF; cdr3_nt: TGTGCCAGCTCACTACAAGGCTATGGCTACACCTTC
j_call: TRBJ2-7; d_call: NA; v_call: TRBV7-3; clone_size: few; cdr3_aa: CASSLTGSSYEQYF; cdr3_nt: TGTGCCAGCAGCTTAACTGGGAGCTCCTACGAGCAGTACTTC
j_call: TRBJ2-7; d_call: NA; v_call: TRBV5-6; clone_size: NA; cdr3_aa: CASSRTGTSYEQYF; cdr3_nt: TGTGCCAGCAGCAGAACAGGTACTTCCTACGAGCAGTACTTC
j_call: TRBJ2-2; d_call: TRBD1; v_call: TRBV7-3; clone_size: NA; cdr3_aa: CASSSGTALFAGELFF; cdr3_nt: TGTGCCAGCAGCTCCGGGACAGCCCTTTTCGCCGGGGAGCTGTTTTTT
j_call: TRBJ2-7; d_call: TRBD1; v_call: TRBV5-1; clone_size: NA; cdr3_aa: CASSPGDRTNYYEQYF; cdr3_nt: TGCGCCAGCAGCCCCGGGGACAGGACAAACTACTACGAGCAGTACTTC
j_call: TRBJ2-1; d_call: TRBD1; v_call: TRBV4-2; clone_size: NA; cdr3_aa: CASSPRDSSYNEQFF; cdr3_nt: TGTGCCAGCAGCCCCCGGGACAGCTCCTACAATGAGCAGTTCTTC
j_call: TRBJ2-5; d_call: NA; v_call: TRBV5-5; clone_size: NA; cdr3_aa: CASSSRGGDGTQYF; cdr3_nt: TGTGCCAGCAGCTCCAGGGGGGGAGACGGGACCCAGTACTTC
j_call: TRBJ1-5; d_call: NA; v_call: TRBV18; clone_size: NA; cdr3_aa: CASSRANSNQPQHF; cdr3_nt: TGTGCCAGCTCACGGGCTAATAGCAATCAGCCCCAGCATTTT
j_call: TRBJ2-5; d_call: NA; v_call: TRBV7-3; clone_size: NA; cdr3_aa: CASSLSGEETQYF; cdr3_nt: TGTGCCAGCAGCTTATCAGGGGAAGAGACCCAGTACTTC
j_call: TRBJ1-1; d_call: NA; v_call: TRBV27; clone_size: NA; cdr3_aa: CASSPPLGWRGNTEAFF; cdr3_nt: TGTGCCAGCAGTCCCCCCTTGGGTTGGAGGGGGAACACTGAAGCTTTCTTT
j_call: TRBJ1-1; d_call: NA; v_call: TRBV7-8; clone_size: NA; cdr3_aa: CASSLALLGAEAFF; cdr3_nt: TGTGCCAGCAGCTTAGCCCTTTTGGGAGCTGAAGCTTTCTTT
j_call: TRBJ1-2; d_call: NA; v_call: TRBV7-2; clone_size: few; cdr3_aa: CASSLGQGFGYTF; cdr3_nt: TGTGCCAGCAGCTTAGGCCAGGGTTTTGGCTACACCTTC
j_call: TRBJ1-2; d_call: TRBD1; v_call: TRBV28; clone_size: NA; cdr3_aa: CASSSPGTGGYGYTF; cdr3_nt: TGTGCCAGCAGTTCTCCAGGAACAGGGGGCTATGGCTACACCTTC
j_call: TRBJ2-2; d_call: TRBD1; v_call: TRBV30; clone_size: NA; cdr3_aa: CAWTRVPGQWGGELFF; cdr3_nt: TGTGCCTGGACCCGCGTTCCGGGACAGTGGGGCGGGGAGCTGTTTTTT
j_call: TRBJ2-3; d_call: NA; v_call: TRBV6-5; clone_size: NA; cdr3_aa: CASRLQAGRTDTQYF; cdr3_nt: TGTGCCAGCAGGCTCCAGGCGGGCCGCACAGATACGCAGTATTTT
j_call: TRBJ2-7; d_call: NA; v_call: TRBV2; clone_size: NA; cdr3_aa: CANKRASYEQYF; cdr3_nt: TGTGCCAACAAAAGGGCTTCCTACGAGCAGTACTTC
j_call: TRBJ1-5; d_call: NA; v_call: TRBV28; clone_size: NA; cdr3_aa: CASRLAGSSNQPQHF; cdr3_nt: TGTGCCAGCAGGCTGGCAGGGTCAAGCAATCAGCCCCAGCATTTT
j_call: TRBJ2-2; d_call: NA; v_call: TRBV5-5; clone_size: once; cdr3_aa: CASSLWGTGELFF; cdr3_nt: TGTGCCAGCAGCTTGTGGGGAACCGGGGAGCTGTTTTTT